This T cell receptor beta chain comes out of a study of Graves' ophthalmopathy and Graves' hyperthyroidism. This clonotype was detected ten times or more. V lost 0 bases to trimming and J lost 7 bases; unmatched junction nucleotides: 6. Germline CDR1 MNHNY, CDR2 SVGAGI (reference sequence). This CDR3 region has 17 residues. RNA transcripts provided the template for amplifying TCR beta CDR3 regions. HTBI primers were used in a first-round RT-PCR, which preceded a second-round multiplex PCR. MiXCR was run by TCRdb on the multiplex PCR reads, yielding one entry per CDR3 protein. The data hold about 180,000 distinct CDR3 sequences, with 37% observed a single time.

This sequence originates from a woman aged 40 to 49 with Graves' ophthalmopathy. The chain has TRBV6-6 and TRBJ1-6; 10 bases agree with TRBD1. Specimen: peripheral blood. CDR3 nucleotide sequence: TGTGCCAGCAGTTACTCAAGACAGGGGGCAGGGAATTCACCCCTCCACTTT. Translating it yields CASSYSRQGAGNSPLHF.